These T cell receptor beta chains were read from a single sample in a study of cytomegalovirus exposure and HLA in healthy donors. The assay was immunoSEQ multiplex PCR, and TCRdb's table has in-frame clones only and misses some. This table has about 160,000 clones, around 72% appearing once. Specimen: PBMCs. These receptors were obtained from a man aged 18-30 years in good health and CMV-seronegative. CDR3s include the opening cysteine and the closing phenylalanine or tryptophan. Fields, in order: clone size, J gene, D gene, V gene, CDR3 protein, CDR3 DNA. D genes are given only for firm matches. Only some rows state a clone size, as once, few, many or a class for expanded clones.

clone size: -; J gene: TRBJ2-7; D gene: -; V gene: TRBV5-6; CDR3 protein: CASSSAPGLPEQYF; CDR3 DNA: TGTGCCAGCAGCTCCGCTCCGGGACTCCCCGAGCAGTACTTC
clone size: -; J gene: TRBJ2-2; D gene: TRBD2; V gene: TRBV5-1; CDR3 protein: CASSLLAGDTGELFF; CDR3 DNA: TGCGCCAGCAGCCTTCTAGCGGGGGACACCGGGGAGCTGTTTTTT
clone size: -; J gene: TRBJ1-2; D gene: TRBD1; V gene: TRBV7-9; CDR3 protein: CASSWDRLSGYTF; CDR3 DNA: TGTGCCAGCAGCTGGGACAGGCTTTCTGGCTACACCTTC
clone size: -; J gene: TRBJ2-2; D gene: -; V gene: TRBV10-1; CDR3 protein: CASSLIPPSANTGELFF; CDR3 DNA: TGCGCCAGCAGCCTAATCCCCCCTAGCGCGAACACCGGGGAGCTGTTTTTT
clone size: -; J gene: TRBJ1-2; D gene: TRBD1; V gene: TRBV6-5; CDR3 protein: CASSRTVDRGNGYTF; CDR3 DNA: TGTGCCAGCAGTCGTACCGTAGACAGGGGAAATGGCTACACCTTC
clone size: -; J gene: TRBJ1-6; D gene: -; V gene: TRBV4-3; CDR3 protein: CASSQVAGQGGSSPLHF; CDR3 DNA: TGCGCCAGCAGCCAAGTAGCCGGTCAGGGTGGTTCTTCACCCCTCCACTTT
clone size: -; J gene: TRBJ2-7; D gene: TRBD1; V gene: TRBV6-5; CDR3 protein: CASSYLWTGNYEQYF; CDR3 DNA: TGTGCCAGCAGTTACTTATGGACAGGGAACTACGAGCAGTACTTC
clone size: -; J gene: TRBJ1-2; D gene: TRBD1; V gene: TRBV2; CDR3 protein: CARDAGDRGVRGYGYTF; CDR3 DNA: TGTGCCCGCGACGCCGGGGACAGGGGAGTTCGGGGCTATGGCTACACCTTC
clone size: -; J gene: TRBJ2-7; D gene: TRBD2; V gene: TRBV7-2; CDR3 protein: CASSLGEGYEQYF; CDR3 DNA: TGTGCCAGCAGCTTAGGGGAGGGTTACGAGCAGTACTTC
clone size: -; J gene: TRBJ1-4; D gene: TRBD1; V gene: TRBV15; CDR3 protein: CATSRDSGGLEKLFF; CDR3 DNA: TGTGCCACCAGCAGAGATTCAGGGGGCCTTGAAAAACTGTTTTTT
clone size: few; J gene: TRBJ2-3; D gene: -; V gene: TRBV5-1; CDR3 protein: CASSLVPGPDTQYF; CDR3 DNA: TGCGCCAGCAGCTTGGTTCCAGGGCCCGATACGCAGTATTTT
clone size: -; J gene: TRBJ1-5; D gene: -; V gene: TRBV19; CDR3 protein: CASSIGEEQPQHF; CDR3 DNA: TGTGCCAGTAGTATTGGGGAGGAGCAGCCCCAGCATTTT
clone size: -; J gene: TRBJ1-3; D gene: -; V gene: TRBV21-1; CDR3 protein: CASSTSRDRGNF; CDR3 DNA: TGTGCCAGCAGCACCTCCCGGGACAGGGGAAATTTT